This T cell receptor (beta chain) was obtained from a study of T cell responses to AZD1222 COVID-19 vaccine. Study-level findings and limits: No repertoire was sampled before or during the peak T cell response, only after it. The breadth and depth of Spike-specific TCRs increased once two AZD1222 doses had been given. There were vaccine-associated CD4 TCRs across spike, dominant at 160-218 and 743-854. Females outnumbered males among donors, who were mostly white British; clonal diversity was possibly underestimated.

This CDR3 is 15 amino acids long. Trimming cost V 2 bases and J 1 base, with 11 bases left between them. The germline gives CDR1 SNHLY, CDR2 FYNNEI. Clones were read by immunoSEQ multiplex PCR, and TCRdb kept only the in-frame ones, dropping some. This table holds roughly 110,000 clones, 87% found once. Of note for this clone: Its antigen is still unknown.

The chain combines TRBV2 with TRBJ1-2, with D unresolved. The sample was peripheral blood, taken on day 0 of AZD1222 vaccination. The receptor comes from an adult in good health. Here the CDR3 reads CASSEREGLNYGYTF. The CDR3 DNA reads TGTGCCAGCAGTGAAAGAGAAGGCCTTAACTATGGCTACACCTTC.